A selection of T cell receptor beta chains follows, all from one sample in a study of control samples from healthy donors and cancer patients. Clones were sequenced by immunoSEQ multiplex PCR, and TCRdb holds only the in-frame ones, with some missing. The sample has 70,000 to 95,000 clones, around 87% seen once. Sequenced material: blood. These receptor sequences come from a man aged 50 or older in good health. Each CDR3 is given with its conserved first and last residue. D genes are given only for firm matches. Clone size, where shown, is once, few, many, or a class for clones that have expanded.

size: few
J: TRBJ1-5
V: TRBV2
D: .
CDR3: CASSELGGNQPQHF
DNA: TGTGCCAGCAGTGAGTTGGGGGGCAATCAGCCCCAGCATTTT

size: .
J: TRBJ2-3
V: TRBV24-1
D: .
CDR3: CATSEGVQLTQYF
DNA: TGTGCCACCAGTGAAGGGGTCCAACTTACGCAGTATTTT

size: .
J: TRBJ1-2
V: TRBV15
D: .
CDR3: CATSRVPASNGYTF
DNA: TGTGCCACCAGCAGAGTGCCCGCGTCTAATGGCTACACCTTC

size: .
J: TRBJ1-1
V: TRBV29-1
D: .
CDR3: CSVVGGRGAFF
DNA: TGCAGCGTTGTAGGTGGTAGGGGAGCTTTCTTT

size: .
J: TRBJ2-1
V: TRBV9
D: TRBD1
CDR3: CASSLSTGPNEQFF
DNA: TGTGCCAGCAGCTTATCGACAGGGCCAAATGAGCAGTTCTTC

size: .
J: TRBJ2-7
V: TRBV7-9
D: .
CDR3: CASSFGGRGIYEQYF
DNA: TGTGCCAGCAGCTTTGGAGGCAGGGGTATATACGAGCAGTACTTC

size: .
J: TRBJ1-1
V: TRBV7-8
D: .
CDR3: CASSLITGLNTEAFF
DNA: TGTGCCAGCAGCTTAATTACAGGATTGAACACTGAAGCTTTCTTT

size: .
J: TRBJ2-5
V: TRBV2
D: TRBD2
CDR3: CASSGAGGGETQYF
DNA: TGTGCCAGCAGTGGAGCGGGAGGAGGAGAGACCCAGTACTTC

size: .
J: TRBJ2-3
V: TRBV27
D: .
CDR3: CASSPGWGAGNTDTQYF
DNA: TGTGCCAGCAGTCCTGGGTGGGGGGCTGGAAACACAGATACGCAGTATTTT

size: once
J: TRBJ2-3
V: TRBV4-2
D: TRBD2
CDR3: CASSPRIAGGTDTQYF
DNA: TGTGCCAGCAGCCCCCGTATAGCGGGTGGCACAGATACGCAGTATTTT

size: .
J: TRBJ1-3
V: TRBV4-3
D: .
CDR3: CASSYYSTFGNTIYF
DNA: TGCGCCAGCAGCTACTACTCTACTTTTGGAAACACCATATATTTT

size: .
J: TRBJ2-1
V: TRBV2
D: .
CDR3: CASSSGPASVDEQFF
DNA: TGTGCCAGCAGTTCCGGGCCCGCATCCGTAGATGAGCAGTTCTTC

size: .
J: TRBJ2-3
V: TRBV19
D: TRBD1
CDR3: CASNMDRVDTQYF
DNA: TGTGCCAGTAACATGGACAGGGTAGATACGCAGTATTTT

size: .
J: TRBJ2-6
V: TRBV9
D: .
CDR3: CASSGLAQPFPGANVLTF
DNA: TGTGCCAGCAGCGGCCTAGCCCAACCCTTCCCTGGGGCCAACGTCCTGACTTTC

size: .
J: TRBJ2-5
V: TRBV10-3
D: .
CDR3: CAISGTSEGETQYF
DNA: TGTGCCATCAGTGGGACATCCGAAGGGGAGACCCAGTACTTC

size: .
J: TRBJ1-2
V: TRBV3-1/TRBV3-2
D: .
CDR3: CASSQIPPYGYTF
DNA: TGTGCCAGCAGCCAAATTCCCCCTTATGGCTACACCTTC